The present TCR beta chain was sequenced within a study of sequential checkpoint blockade in melanoma (dated by TCRdb to about 2019). About the study as a whole: Patients were assigned by 1:1 randomization to either first-line nivolumab followed by ipilimumab (arm A) or ipilimumab followed by nivolumab (arm B). Both trial sequences were followed by maintenance nivolumab. Broader findings and caveats from the paper: The model for predicting response that combines TCR metrics with mutation burden needs to be validated in larger, independent patient cohorts.

The V end loses 0 bases and the J end loses 7 bases, and a stretch of 11 bases separates them. The CDR3 runs 13 residues from the cysteine to the phenylalanine. Only the CDR3 portion is preserved as DNA: 39 bases, with reading frame beginning at the first base. As encoded in the germline V gene, CDR1 is SGDLS while CDR2 is YYNGEE. TCRbeta CDR3 regions were immunosequenced from genomic DNA with the immunoSEQ Assay. Genomic DNA was amplified by bias-controlled multiplex PCR before high-throughput sequencing. As for the original processing: To quantify the absolute abundance of each unique TCRbeta CDR3 region, the sequences were collapsed and filtered. Clonality, defined as 1 minus Pielou's evenness, was calculated using productive rearrangements only. Clones with significantly greater frequencies in on-treatment versus baseline samples were identified using a previously published method. The clones in this table, taken by TCRdb from immuneACCESS, are in-frame only. Not every clone is retained; where verified, under half of the shortfall comes from an unresolved V gene, and the cause of the rest is unknown. V and J calls and clone size are copied from that table; D and trimming were computed from the DNA. For this sample the table gives about 20,000 clones, of which about four fifths were detected only once. The ten largest clones take up about 51% of the sample.

This specimen's treatment or condition label, interpreted: randomized to nivolumab then ipilimumab (arm A) or the reverse (arm B). None of the patients in the trial had previously been given DNA-damaging chemotherapy. A FACS Aria II flow cytometer was used to sort live CD3+CD8+ cells that were negative for CD19 and CD56 from thawed PBMCs. CheckMate 064, a randomized, open-label phase II trial of sequential checkpoint blockade, was the source of the samples, all of which came from patients with melanoma. Peripheral blood mononuclear cells were collected by leukapheresis, purified with Ficoll-Paque, and frozen in human serum with approximately 10% DMSO. Immediately after sorting, the purity of sorted blood CD3+CD8+ cells was verified to be >95%, after which DNA was extracted. In its sample, this clone was seen a few times. The clone's antigen remains unknown. No base quality information exists; no much larger clone differs at one position.

The input for sequencing was CD8+ T cells sorted from blood (inferred from file names), taken from a patient given nivolumab and ipilimumab in sequence. This clonotype was obtained from a human donor with melanoma. The chain joins TRBV9 to TRBJ2-7; TRBD2 is possibly the D segment (5 matching bases). The CDR3 corresponds to CASSVDSAGEQYF. The sequence in DNA is TGTGCCAGCAGCGTAGATAGCGCGGGTGAGCAGTACTTC. Full variable domain (CDR3 extended with the reference TRBV9 and TRBJ2-7 proteins): DSGVTQTPKHLITATGQRVTLRCSPRSGDLSVYWYQQSLDQGLQFLIQYYNGEERAKGNILERFSAQQFPDLHSELNLSSLELGDSALYFCASSVDSAGEQYFGPGTRLTVT.